The TCR beta chain under discussion was sequenced for a study of T cell clusters in autoimmune cytopenias. At the level of the study: A median of roughly 52,000 TRB reads per sample yielded a median around 2,500 distinct clonotypes. Study outcomes and limitations: Compared with active autoimmune hepatitis patients, healthy donors showed about 3-fold more exclusive TRB clusters. Comparing secondary cytopenia with chronic lymphocytic leukemia showed no cluster-lack signature, apparently masked by lymphoma repertoire.

Germline assignment: CDR1 SQVTM and CDR2 ANQGSEA. The length of the CDR3 is 15 residues. Some 40,000 genome equivalents of blood DNA were amplified for TRB. Considering frequency, this clonotype is medium-sized (0.01 to 0.1%). Its antigen is not known. TRB rearrangements were amplified by touch-down multiplex PCR with mixed TRB-A/B primers. No DNA is given; TCRdb re-called the multiplex PCR reads and lists each CDR3 protein once. This sample's table reports about 3,000 distinct CDR3 sequences. The material sequenced was peripheral blood. The clonotype was recovered from a human donor with an autoimmune cytopenia or autoimmune hepatitis (not recorded which). The chain is built from TRBV29-1 and TRBJ2-7; checking the TCRdb D call of TRBD1 is not possible without DNA. The CDR3 region is CSVEDWGDNSYEQYF.